This note documents a single T cell receptor (beta chain) sequence. This CDR3 is built from 15 residues. The V gene's germline CDR1 is SNHLY and CDR2 FYNNEI. Trimming removed 4 bases from V and 5 bases from J; junction bases left unmatched: 10. Study processing details: It was from reference gene primer amplification that nucleated cell counts were estimated. Clones were read by immunoSEQ multiplex PCR, and TCRdb kept only the in-frame ones, dropping some. The V and J calls and clone size come from that table; D and trimming were worked out from the DNA. This sample yields 25,000 to 35,000 clones, of which roughly 85% are seen a single time; about 7% belongs to the top ten. This record belongs to a study of blood T cell repertoires in COVID-19.

The chain recombines TRBV2 with TRBJ1-2; 7 nucleotides match TRBD1. Sequenced sample: peripheral blood. The TCR comes from a human donor in a cohort sampled during active COVID-19. CDR3 nucleotide sequence: TGTGCCAGCAGTGGACCGGGACAGATCCTATATGGCTACACCTTC. This sequence encodes CASSGPGQILYGYTF.